Shown below are 14 T cell receptor beta chains from a single sample sequenced in a study of blood T cell repertoires in COVID-19. Here immunoSEQ multiplex PCR was the method, and the copy in TCRdb shows in-frame clones only, minus some. The table shows some 250,000 clones, with roughly 80% occurring only once. Sequencing input: peripheral blood. Receptors were obtained from a woman aged 18 to 35 with acute or convalescent COVID-19.

The rearrangement joins TRBV2 to TRBJ1-6; D is undetermined. The CDR3 runs to 13 residues. Germline V gene lookup returns CDR1 SNHLY and CDR2 FYNNEI. The V end lost 7 bases, the J end lost 11 bases, and 15 bases lay between the germline ends. The DNA of the CDR3 is TGTGCCAGCACCGCGGGGTCCAGTACACCCCTCCACTTT. Amino acids: CASTAGSSTPLHF.

This chain connects TRBV5-4 to TRBJ1-2, with D hard to call. Trimming left V 1 base short and J 0 bases short, with 13 bases between. The CDR3 loop spans 16 amino acids. In germline, CDR1 is SGHNT, CDR2 YYREEE (reference sequence). The DNA for the CDR3 is TGTGCCAGCAGCTTGTTCTGGAGGGCCTCTAACTATGGCTACACCTTC. Its protein product is CASSLFWRASNYGYTF. Full variable domain (missing parts from reference TRBV5-4 and TRBJ1-2): ETGVTQSPTHLIKTRGQQVTLRCSSQSGHNTVSWYQQALGQGPQFIFQYYREEENGRGNFPPRFSGLQFPNYSSELNVNALELDDSALYLCASSLFWRASNYGYTFGSGTRLTVV.

The V call is TRBV19, the J call TRBJ2-2; the D is unclear. Germline V gives CDR1 LNHDA, CDR2 SQIVND (reference sequence). The V end was cut by 3 bases, the J end by 6 bases, with 11 bases between. The length of the CDR3 is 14 residues. The CDR3 is CASSISSSPGELFF. In DNA form, the CDR3 reads TGTGCCAGTAGTATTTCGTCGAGCCCCGGGGAGCTGTTTTTT. Filled out from reference TRBV19 and TRBJ2-2, the complete variable domain reads DGGITQSPKYLFRKEGQNVTLSCEQNLNHDAMYWYRQDPGQGLRLIYYSQIVNDFQKGDIAEGYSVSREKKESFPLTVTSAQKNPTAFYLCASSISSSPGELFFGEGSRLTVL.

The rearrangement uses TRBV6-6 and TRBJ1-1; D is unresolved. V lost 0 bases, J lost 4 bases, and 6 bases lay in between. CDR1 and CDR2 (germline): MNHNY, SVGAGI (reference sequence). The CDR3 contains 13 residues. The CDR3 sequence: CASSYSPGTEAFF. The CDR3 DNA reads as TGTGCCAGCAGTTACTCCCCGGGCACTGAAGCTTTCTTT.

The chain is built from TRBV12-3 or TRBV12-4 and TRBJ2-3, with 12 bases aligning to TRBD2. CDR3 length equals 13 residues. The trim removed 9 bases at V and 4 bases at J, leaving 2 bases unmatched. The CDR3 DNA is TGTGCCAGTGGACTAGCGGGATCAGATACGCAGTATTTT. Encoded protein: CASGLAGSDTQYF.

A few counts support this clone. V and J are TRBV6-6 and TRBJ2-7; possibly TRBD1 for D (5 bases). Per germline, CDR1 MNHNY and CDR2 SVGAGI (reference sequence). The V end was cut by 2 bases, the J end by 1 base, with 9 bases between. CDR3 size: 14 residues. The DNA of the CDR3 is TGTGCCAGCAGTTACGGGGCAGAGTCCTACGAGCAGTACTTC. Its protein is CASSYGAESYEQYF.

This clone has only one observation. The chain carries TRBV19 and TRBJ1-6; TRBD1 matches at 7 bases. The CDR3 length is 17 residues. The ends lost 1 base at V and 6 bases at J; junction bases unmatched: 9. CDR1 is LNHDA and CDR2 is SQIVND in the germline V gene (reference sequence). The CDR3 loop reads CASSIGGGGQRNSPLHF. The CDR3 nucleotides read TGTGCCAGTAGTATAGGGGGTGGGGGACAGCGTAATTCACCCCTCCACTTT.

This clone was seen more than once but under ten times. The CDR3 here is CASSQAGTSGSTDTQYF. For the CDR3, the DNA is TGTGCCAGCAGCCAAGCCGGGACTAGCGGTAGCACAGATACGCAGTATTTT. V gene TRBV3-1 (or the pseudogene TRBV3-2) combines with J gene TRBJ2-3; 11 bases agree with TRBD2. The CDR3 totals 17 residues. In germline, CDR1 is LGHDT, CDR2 YNNKEL (reference sequence). Germline trimming cut 1 base from V and 0 bases from J; bases unmatched to any gene: 3.

The chain joins TRBV11-2 to TRBJ2-5; 11 bases agree with TRBD1. CDR3 length: 16 residues. The V gene's germline CDR1 is SGHAT and CDR2 FQNNGV. V was pared by 5 bases and J by 4 bases, with 9 bases of the junction left unmatched. The CDR3 coding sequence is TGTGCCAGCAGCACCACGACCGGGACAGGGGGAGAGACCCAGTACTTC. It yields the protein CASSTTTGTGGETQYF.

This clone was observed a single time. CDR3 amino acids: CASRPTGPNEQFF. The DNA of the CDR3 is TGTGCCAGCAGGCCAACAGGACCTAATGAGCAGTTCTTC. The chain couples TRBV6-5 to TRBJ2-1; D is perhaps TRBD1 (5 bases). The CDR3 has 13 amino acids. In germline, CDR1 is MNHEY, CDR2 SVGAGI. Deletions cut 6 bases from V and 7 bases from J, with 13 bases between.

The chain joins TRBV7-2 to TRBJ1-1, with a possible D match to TRBD1 (6 bases). The germline V and J ends were trimmed by 0 bases and 1 base, with 9 bases remaining between them. This CDR3 region has 15 residues. Germline lookup yields CDR1 SGHTA and CDR2 FQGNSA. CDR3 sequence reads: CASSLALQGNTEAFF. CDR3 nucleotides: TGTGCCAGCAGCTTAGCACTACAGGGGAACACTGAAGCTTTCTTT.

This chain joins TRBV6-5 and TRBJ1-2, with 8 bases fitting TRBD1. Germline loops: CDR1 MNHEY, CDR2 SVGAGI. CDR3 length: 16 amino acids. With 2 bases clipped from V and 5 bases from J, the junction kept 10 bases outside the gene matches. The CDR3 reads CASSYKVDRGRYGYTF. In nucleotides, the CDR3 is TGTGCCAGCAGTTACAAGGTAGACAGGGGAAGATATGGCTACACCTTC.

The V and J genes are TRBV5-6 and TRBJ1-2; a possible D gene is TRBD1 (5 bases). The V end lost 4 bases, the J end lost 7 bases, and 23 bases lay between the germline ends. The CDR3 is 16 residues long. CDR1 and CDR2 from the germline V gene are SGHDT and YYEEEE. The CDR3 spells CASSPLPIDSVGGYTF. The CDR3 DNA sequence: TGTGCCAGCAGCCCCCTACCTATAGACAGCGTAGGTGGCTACACCTTC.

A single count supports this clone. This chain joins TRBV28 and TRBJ1-4; 9 bases agree with TRBD1. Germline trimming cut 4 bases from V and 11 bases from J; bases unmatched to any gene: 11. This CDR3 contains 15 residues. Germline V gene lookup returns CDR1 MDHEN and CDR2 SYDVKM. Here the CDR3 DNA reads TGTGCCAGCAGTTCTACCGGGACAGGGTTCGGGAAACTGTTTTTT. It is translated as CASSSTGTGFGKLFF.